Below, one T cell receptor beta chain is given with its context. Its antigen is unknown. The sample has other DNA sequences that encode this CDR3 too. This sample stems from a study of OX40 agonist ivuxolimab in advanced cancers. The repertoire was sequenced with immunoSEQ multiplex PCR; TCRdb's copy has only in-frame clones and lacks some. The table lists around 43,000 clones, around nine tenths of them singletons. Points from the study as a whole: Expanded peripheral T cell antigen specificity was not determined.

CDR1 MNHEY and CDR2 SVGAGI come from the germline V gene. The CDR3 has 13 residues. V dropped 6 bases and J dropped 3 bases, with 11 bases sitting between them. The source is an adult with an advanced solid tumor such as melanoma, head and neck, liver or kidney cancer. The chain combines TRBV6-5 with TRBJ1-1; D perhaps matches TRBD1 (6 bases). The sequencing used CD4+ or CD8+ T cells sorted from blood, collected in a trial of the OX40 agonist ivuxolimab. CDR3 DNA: TGTGCCAGCAGCGCGACAGGCGACACTGAAGCTTTCTTT. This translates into CASSATGDTEAFF.